This TCR beta chain was recovered during a study of OX40 agonist ivuxolimab in advanced cancers. General study findings and limits: Determination of antigen specificity was not performed for the expanded peripheral T cells.

Sequencing used immunoSEQ multiplex PCR; TCRdb keeps in-frame clones, though not all of them. The table has under 100,000 clones, approximately 80% seen once. Germline assignment: CDR1 LGHNA and CDR2 YSLEER. The CDR3 runs 14 residues. The trim removed 3 bases at V and 7 bases at J, leaving 8 bases unmatched. On this clone itself: Its antigen is unidentified.

This sequence was found in an adult with an advanced solid tumor such as melanoma, head and neck, liver or kidney cancer. The source was CD4+ or CD8+ T cells sorted from blood, collected in a trial of the OX40 agonist ivuxolimab. The chain employs TRBV4-3 and TRBJ2-7; 8 nucleotides agree with TRBD2. The CDR3 region is CASSQGLEVREQYF. The CDR3 nucleotides read TGCGCCAGCAGCCAGGGACTAGAGGTTCGGGAGCAGTACTTC.